This T cell receptor beta chain was recovered during a study of OX40 agonist ivuxolimab in advanced cancers. Turning to the study itself: Three individuals attained partial responses, comprising one hepatocellular carcinoma case and two cutaneous melanoma cases.

Study findings and constraints: With doses of 0.1 to 3.0 mg/kg, CD4+ and CD8+ blood T cells had undergone clonal expansion by week 6.

Using immunoSEQ multiplex PCR, the repertoire was profiled, and TCRdb retains in-frame clones only, with some absent. The repertoire holds tens of thousands of clones, about 90% seen once, with 15% to 20% in the top ten. About this clone itself: Antigen specificity is unknown.

Trimming left V 1 base short and J 4 bases short, with 12 bases between. Germline V CDR1 and CDR2: SGDLS, YYNGEE. CDR3 length: 15 residues. This chain uses TRBV9 with TRBJ1-3; TRBD1 is a possible D gene (6 bases). Sequences were derived from CD4+ or CD8+ T cells sorted from blood, sampled in a trial of the OX40 agonist ivuxolimab. This TCR came from an adult with an advanced solid tumor such as melanoma, head and neck, liver or kidney cancer. CDR3 nucleotide sequence: TGTGCCAGCAGCGTAATGGGGGCTTACGGAAACACCATATATTTT. Residues: CASSVMGAYGNTIYF.